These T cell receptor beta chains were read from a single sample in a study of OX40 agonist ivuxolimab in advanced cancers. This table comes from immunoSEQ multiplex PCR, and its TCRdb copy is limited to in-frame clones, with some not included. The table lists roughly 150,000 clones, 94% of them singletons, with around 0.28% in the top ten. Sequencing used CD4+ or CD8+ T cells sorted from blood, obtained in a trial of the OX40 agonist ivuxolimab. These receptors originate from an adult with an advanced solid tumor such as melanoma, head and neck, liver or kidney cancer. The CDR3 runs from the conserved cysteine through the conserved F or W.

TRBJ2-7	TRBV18	CASSPSNEQYF
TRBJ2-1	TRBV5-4	CASSFRLAGAPNEQFF
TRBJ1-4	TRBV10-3	CAIRERPGQGNEKLFF
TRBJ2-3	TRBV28	CASSLSGLAGGPDTQYF
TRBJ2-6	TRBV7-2	CASSSSWRGANVLTF
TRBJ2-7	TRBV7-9	CASSFGAGWSSYEQYF
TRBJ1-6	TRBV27	CASSYGPAWGPLHF
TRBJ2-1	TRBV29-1	CSVEDRTGPPGEQFF
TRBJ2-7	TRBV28	CASRNYEQYF
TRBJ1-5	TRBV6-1	CASSEAGGSNQPQHF
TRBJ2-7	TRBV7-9	CASSKSGSDEQYF
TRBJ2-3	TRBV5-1	CASSSGSSTDTQYF
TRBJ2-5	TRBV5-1	CASSYRTGTSGRAWETQYF
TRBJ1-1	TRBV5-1	CASSLQGANTEAFF
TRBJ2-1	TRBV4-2	CASSQEAGGGATGQFF
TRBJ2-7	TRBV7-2	CASSFLGTSVGEQYF
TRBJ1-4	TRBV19	CASDGRNEKLFF
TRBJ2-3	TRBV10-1	CASPDPDTQYF
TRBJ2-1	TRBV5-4	CASSLAGTSGLNEQFF
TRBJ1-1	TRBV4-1	CASSPGGRGLDTEAFF
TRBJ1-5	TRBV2	CASSDPGGGVNQPQHF
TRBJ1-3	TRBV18	CASSPLTETDSGNTIYF